This T cell receptor beta chain was documented in a study of blood T cell repertoires in COVID-19. Study as a whole: The origin of the acute and convalescent COVID-19 samples was the United States, Italy and Spain. PBMCs, B-cell-depleted T cells, or T cells were the source of the cDNA or gDNA that made up the material.

Looked up from germline, CDR1 is SGHTA and CDR2 is FQGNSA. This CDR3 is 18 amino acids long. Deletions cut 4 bases from V and 2 bases from J, with 21 bases between. Authors' analysis steps: Amplification of reference gene primers provided the estimated nucleated cell counts. Libraries were prepared by immunoSEQ multiplex PCR; TCRdb keeps only in-frame clonotypes and omits some of them. That table supplies the V and J calls and clone size; D and trimming were determined from the DNA. The repertoire includes about 53,000 clones, approximately 84% of them detected once, and around 15% sits in the top ten.

The clonotype was recovered from a human donor in a cohort sampled during active COVID-19. The source material was peripheral blood. This chain joins TRBV7-2 and TRBJ2-4, with a weak D call TRBD2 (6 bases). DNA of the CDR3: TGTGCCAGCAGCTCCCCGGAAGGGAGGTTTTTATCCAAAAACATTCAGTACTTC. Amino acids: CASSSPEGRFLSKNIQYF.